This entry concerns a single TCR beta chain. The sample comes from a study of OX40 agonist ivuxolimab in advanced cancers. Patients had blood sampled at baseline and again on cycle 4 day 1 and cycle 7 day 1. TCRdb's table, derived via immunoSEQ multiplex PCR, lists solely in-frame clones and lacks some. The table includes tens of thousands of clones, around nine tenths detected once. Germline CDR1 is GTSNPN and CDR2 is SVGIG (reference sequence). This CDR3 spans 14 amino acids. With V trimmed by 8 bases and J by 5 bases, 11 bases remained unmatched. The material sequenced was CD4+ or CD8+ T cells sorted from blood, taken in a trial of the OX40 agonist ivuxolimab. This TCR was sampled from an adult with an advanced solid tumor such as melanoma, head and neck, liver or kidney cancer. The chain uses TRBV30 and TRBJ2-5; 10 bases are shared with TRBD2. The CDR3 region has the DNA TGTGCCCTAGGGACAGCGGGGGGGGGTGAGACCCAGTACTTC. Its translation: CALGTAGGGETQYF.